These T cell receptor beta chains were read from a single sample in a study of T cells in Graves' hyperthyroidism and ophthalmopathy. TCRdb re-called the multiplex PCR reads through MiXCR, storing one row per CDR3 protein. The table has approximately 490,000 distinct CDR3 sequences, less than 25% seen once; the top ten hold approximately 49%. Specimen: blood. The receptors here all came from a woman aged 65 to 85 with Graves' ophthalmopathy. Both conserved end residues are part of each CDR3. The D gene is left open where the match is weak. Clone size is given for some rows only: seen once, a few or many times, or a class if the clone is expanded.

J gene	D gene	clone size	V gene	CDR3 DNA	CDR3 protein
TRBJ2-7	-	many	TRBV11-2	TGTGCCAGCAGTTTCGGCCTAGCAGCCTACGAGCAGTACTTC	CASSFGLAAYEQYF
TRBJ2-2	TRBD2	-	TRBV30	TGTGCCTGGAGTGCTGGACTAGCGGGAGTTGCCGGGGAGCTGTTTTTT	CAWSAGLAGVAGELFF
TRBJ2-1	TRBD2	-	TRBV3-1	TGCGCCAGCAGCCAAGATTGGACTAGCGCATACAATGAGCAGTTCTTC	CASSQDWTSAYNEQFF
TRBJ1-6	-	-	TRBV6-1	TGTGCCAGCAGTAGAGTCCGAAGCTCCTATAATTCACCCCTCCACTTT	CASSRVRSSYNSPLHF
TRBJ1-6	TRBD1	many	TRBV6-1	TGTGCCAGCAGTGAAGGTAGTGGCAGGGGGCCGAATTCACCCCTCCACTTT	CASSEGSGRGPNSPLHF
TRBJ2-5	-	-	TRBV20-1	TGCAGTGCTCCCCCCGTGGGGTTCGAGACCCAGTACTTC	CSAPPVGFETQYF
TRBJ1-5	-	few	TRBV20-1	TGCAGTGCTAGGTATCAGGGAAATCAGCCCCAGCATTTT	CSARYQGNQPQHF
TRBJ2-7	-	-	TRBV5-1	TGCGCCAGCAAAAAAGGTTCGGAGTCGTTTTACGAGCAGTACTTC	CASKKGSESFYEQYF
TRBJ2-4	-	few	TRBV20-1	TGCAGTGCTAGAGATCGGACTCGGAGAGACATTCAGTACTTC	CSARDRTRRDIQYF
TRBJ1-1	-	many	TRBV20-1	TGCAGTGCCCTGAAAGGAGGTGGGAACACTGAAGCTTTCTTT	CSALKGGGNTEAFF
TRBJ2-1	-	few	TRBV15	TGTGCCACCAGGGGACGACTAGAAAACAATGAGCAGTTCTTC	CATRGRLENNEQFF
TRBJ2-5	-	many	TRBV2	TGTGCCAGCAGCGCCAGAACACACCAGGAGACCCAGTACTTC	CASSARTHQETQYF
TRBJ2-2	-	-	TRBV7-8	TGTGCCAGCAGCTTAGGGGGGGCAGGAGGGGAGCTGTTTTTT	CASSLGGAGGELFF
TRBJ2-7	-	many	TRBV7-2	TGTGCCAGCAGCTTAGGAGGGCTGATATACGAGCAGTACTTC	CASSLGGLIYEQYF
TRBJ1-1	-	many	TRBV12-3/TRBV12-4	TGTGCCAGCAGTTTGGGGCAACAAAACACTGAAGCTTTCTTT	CASSLGQQNTEAFF
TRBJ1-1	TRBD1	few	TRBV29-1	TGCAGCGTTTTTGACAGGGCCAACACTGAAGCTTTCTTT	CSVFDRANTEAFF